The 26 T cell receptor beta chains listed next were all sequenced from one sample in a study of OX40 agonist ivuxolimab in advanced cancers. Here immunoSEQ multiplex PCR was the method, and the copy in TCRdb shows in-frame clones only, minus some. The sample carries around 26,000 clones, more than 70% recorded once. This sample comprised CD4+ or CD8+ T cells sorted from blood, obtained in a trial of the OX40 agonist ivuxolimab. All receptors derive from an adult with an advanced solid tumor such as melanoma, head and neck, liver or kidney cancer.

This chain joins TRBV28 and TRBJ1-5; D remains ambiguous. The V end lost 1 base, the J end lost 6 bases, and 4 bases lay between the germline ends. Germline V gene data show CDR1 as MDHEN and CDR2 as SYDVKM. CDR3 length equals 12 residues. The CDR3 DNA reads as TGTGCCAGCAGTTTATCTGTTCAGCCCCAGCATTTT. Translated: CASSLSVQPQHF. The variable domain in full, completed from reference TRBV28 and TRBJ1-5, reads DVKVTQSSRYLVKRTGEKVFLECVQDMDHENMFWYRQDPGLGLRLIYFSYDVKMKEKGDIPEGYSVSREKKERFSLILESASTNQTSMYLCASSLSVQPQHFGDGTRLSIL.

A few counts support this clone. CDR3 nucleotide sequence: TGCGCCAGCAGCTGGGCCTCGGGTCGGTATGGCTACACCTTC. It translates to CASSWASGRYGYTF. V is TRBV5-1 and J is TRBJ1-2, with unresolved D. V lost 3 bases, J lost 5 bases, and 14 bases lay in between. This CDR3 is built from 14 residues. Germline CDR1 reads SGHRS; CDR2 reads YFSETQ.

DNA of the CDR3: TGTGCCAGCAGCTTAGGCCTCGATGAGCAGTTCTTC. This encodes CASSLGLDEQFF. V usage is TRBV13 and J usage is TRBJ2-1; no clear D. With 0 bases removed from V and 8 bases from J, the gap between germline ends came to 5 bases. The CDR3 consists of 12 residues. Per germline, CDR1 PRHDT and CDR2 FYEKMQ (reference sequence).

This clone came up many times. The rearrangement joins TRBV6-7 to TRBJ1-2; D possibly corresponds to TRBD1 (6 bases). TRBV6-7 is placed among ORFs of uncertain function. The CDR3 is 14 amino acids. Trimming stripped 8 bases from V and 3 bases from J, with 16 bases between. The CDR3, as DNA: TGTGCCAGCGGATGGACAGCACGAGACTATGGCTACACCTTC. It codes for CASGWTARDYGYTF.

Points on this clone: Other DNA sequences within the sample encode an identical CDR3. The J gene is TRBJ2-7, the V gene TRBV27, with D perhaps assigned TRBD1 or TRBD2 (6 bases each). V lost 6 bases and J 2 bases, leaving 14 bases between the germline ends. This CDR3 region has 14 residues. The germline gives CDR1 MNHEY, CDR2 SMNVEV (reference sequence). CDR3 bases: TGTGCCAGCAGCTTACAGGGACTCGCCTACGAGCAGTACTTC. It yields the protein CASSLQGLAYEQYF.

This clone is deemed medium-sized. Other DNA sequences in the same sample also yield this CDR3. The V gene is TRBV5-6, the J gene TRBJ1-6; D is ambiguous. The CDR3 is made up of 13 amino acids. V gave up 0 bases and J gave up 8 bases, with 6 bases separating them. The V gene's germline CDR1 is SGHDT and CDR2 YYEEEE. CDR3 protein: CASSLGSHSPLHF. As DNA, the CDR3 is TGTGCCAGCAGCTTGGGCTCGCATTCACCCCTCCACTTT.

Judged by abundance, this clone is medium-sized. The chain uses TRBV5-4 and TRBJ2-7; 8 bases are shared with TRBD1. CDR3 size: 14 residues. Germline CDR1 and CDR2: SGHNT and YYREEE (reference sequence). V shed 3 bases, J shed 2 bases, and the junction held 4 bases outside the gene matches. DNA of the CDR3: TGTGCCAGCAGCTACCTGGACAGGGCCTACGAGCAGTACTTC. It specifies CASSYLDRAYEQYF.

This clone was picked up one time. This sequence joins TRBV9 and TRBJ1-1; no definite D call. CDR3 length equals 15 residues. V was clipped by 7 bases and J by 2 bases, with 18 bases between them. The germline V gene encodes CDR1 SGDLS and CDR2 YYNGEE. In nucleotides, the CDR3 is TGTGCCAGCTCCCACCTAGATCTTTTTAACACTGAAGCTTTCTTT. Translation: CASSHLDLFNTEAFF.

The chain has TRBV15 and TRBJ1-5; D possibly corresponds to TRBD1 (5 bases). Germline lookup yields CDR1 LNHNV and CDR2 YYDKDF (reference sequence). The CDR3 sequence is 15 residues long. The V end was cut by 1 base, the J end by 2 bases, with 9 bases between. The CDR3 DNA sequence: TGTGCCACCAGCAGAGGTAGGGGTGGCAATCAGCCCCAGCATTTT. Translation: CATSRGRGGNQPQHF.

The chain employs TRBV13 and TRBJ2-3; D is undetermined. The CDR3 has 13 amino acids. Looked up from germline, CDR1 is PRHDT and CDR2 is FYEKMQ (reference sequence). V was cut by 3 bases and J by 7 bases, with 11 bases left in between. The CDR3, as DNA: TGTGCCAGCAGCTTGGTTAGCTCTCATACGCAGTATTTT. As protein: CASSLVSSHTQYF.

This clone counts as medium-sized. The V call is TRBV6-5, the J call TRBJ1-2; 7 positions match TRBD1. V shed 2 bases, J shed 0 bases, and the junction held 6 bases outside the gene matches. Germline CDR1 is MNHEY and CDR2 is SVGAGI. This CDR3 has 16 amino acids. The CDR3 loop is CASSYAGQGANYGYTF. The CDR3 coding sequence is TGTGCCAGCAGTTACGCGGGGCAGGGGGCTAACTATGGCTACACCTTC.

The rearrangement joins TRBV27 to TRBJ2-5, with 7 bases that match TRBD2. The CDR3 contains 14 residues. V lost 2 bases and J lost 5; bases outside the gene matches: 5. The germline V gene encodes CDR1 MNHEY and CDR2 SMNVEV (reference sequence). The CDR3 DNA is TGTGCCAGCAGTTTAGCGGGAGTACCTGAGACCCAGTACTTC. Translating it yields CASSLAGVPETQYF.

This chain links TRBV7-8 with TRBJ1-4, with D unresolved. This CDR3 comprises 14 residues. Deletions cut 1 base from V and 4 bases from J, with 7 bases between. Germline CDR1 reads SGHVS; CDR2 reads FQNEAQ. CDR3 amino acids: CASSLDQINEKLFF. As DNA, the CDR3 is TGTGCCAGCAGCTTAGACCAGATTAATGAAAAACTGTTTTTT.

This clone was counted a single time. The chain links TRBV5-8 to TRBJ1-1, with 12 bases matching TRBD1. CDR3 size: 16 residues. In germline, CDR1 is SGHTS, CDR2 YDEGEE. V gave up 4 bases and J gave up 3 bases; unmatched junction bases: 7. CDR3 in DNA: TGTGCCAGCAGCGTCCGGGACAGGGGGCCGGACACTGAAGCTTTCTTT. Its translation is CASSVRDRGPDTEAFF.

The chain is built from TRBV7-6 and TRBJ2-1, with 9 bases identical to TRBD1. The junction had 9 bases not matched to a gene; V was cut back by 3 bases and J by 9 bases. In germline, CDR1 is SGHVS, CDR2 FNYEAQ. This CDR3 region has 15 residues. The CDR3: CASSLIPGQGGEQFF. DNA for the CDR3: TGTGCCAGCAGCTTGATACCGGGACAGGGTGGTGAGCAGTTCTTC.

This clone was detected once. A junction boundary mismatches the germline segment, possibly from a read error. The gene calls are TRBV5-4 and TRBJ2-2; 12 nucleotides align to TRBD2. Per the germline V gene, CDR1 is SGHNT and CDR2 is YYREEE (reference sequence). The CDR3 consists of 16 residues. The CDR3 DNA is TGTGCCAGCACCTTGGGACTAGCGGGGAACACCGGGGAGCTGTTTTTT. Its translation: CASTLGLAGNTGELFF.

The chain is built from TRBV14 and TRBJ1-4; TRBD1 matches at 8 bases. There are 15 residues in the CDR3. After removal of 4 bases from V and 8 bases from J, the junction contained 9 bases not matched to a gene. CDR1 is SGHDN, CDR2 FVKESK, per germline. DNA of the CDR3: TGTGCCAGCAGCCGAGGGACAGGACAGAGGGAAAAACTGTTTTTT. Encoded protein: CASSRGTGQREKLFF. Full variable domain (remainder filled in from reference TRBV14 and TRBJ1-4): EAGVTQFPSHSVIEKGQTVTLRCDPISGHDNLYWYRRVMGKEIKFLLHFVKESKQDESGMPNNRFLAERTGGTYSTLKVQPAELEDSGVYFCASSRGTGQREKLFFGSGTQLSVL.

CDR3 amino acids: CASGPNLPYNEQFF. Written as DNA, the CDR3 is TGTGCTAGTGGGCCGAACTTGCCATACAATGAGCAGTTCTTC. The chain recombines TRBV12-5 with TRBJ2-1; no firm D call. There are 14 residues in the CDR3. Deletions cut 6 bases from V and 4 bases from J, with 13 bases between. CDR1 and CDR2 (germline): LGHNT, FRNRAP.

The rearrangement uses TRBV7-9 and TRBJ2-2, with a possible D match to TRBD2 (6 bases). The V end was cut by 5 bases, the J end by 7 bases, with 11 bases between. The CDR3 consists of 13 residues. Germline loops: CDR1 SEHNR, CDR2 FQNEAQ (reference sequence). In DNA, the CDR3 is TGTGCCAGCAGCCCCGGACTACTCGGGGAGCTGTTTTTT. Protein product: CASSPGLLGELFF.

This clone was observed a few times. CDR3 loop: CASSYELQGAYEQYF. CDR3 coding DNA: TGTGCCAGCAGTTACGAATTACAGGGGGCCTACGAGCAGTACTTC. J is TRBJ2-7 and V is TRBV6-5; 8 bases are a match to TRBD1. J gave up 2 bases and V 2 bases, and 5 bases lay outside the gene matches. This CDR3 spans 15 amino acids. The germline gives CDR1 MNHEY, CDR2 SVGAGI.

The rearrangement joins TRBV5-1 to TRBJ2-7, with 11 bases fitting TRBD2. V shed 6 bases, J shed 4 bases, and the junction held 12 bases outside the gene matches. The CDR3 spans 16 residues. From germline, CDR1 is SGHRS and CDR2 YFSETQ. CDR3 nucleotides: TGCGCCAGCAACTCCGGGCTAGCGGGAGGAGCGTACGAGCAGTACTTC. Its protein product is CASNSGLAGGAYEQYF.

CDR3 nucleotides: TGTGCCAGCAGCTACGCGGGGTTAAGCACAGATACGCAGTATTTT. It translates to CASSYAGLSTDTQYF. The V gene is TRBV7-8, the J gene TRBJ2-3; TRBD2 is a possible D gene (6 bases). Germline CDR1 is SGHVS and CDR2 is FQNEAQ. Between the trimmed V and J ends, which lost 4 bases and 0 bases, there was a span of 11 bases. This CDR3 is built from 15 residues.

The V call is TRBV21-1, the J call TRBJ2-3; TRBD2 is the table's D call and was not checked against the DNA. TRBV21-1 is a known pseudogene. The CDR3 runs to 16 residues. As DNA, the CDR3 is TGTGCCAGTCACGGGACTAGCGGGTCTAGCACAGATACGCAGTATTTT. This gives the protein CASHGTSGSSTDTQYF.

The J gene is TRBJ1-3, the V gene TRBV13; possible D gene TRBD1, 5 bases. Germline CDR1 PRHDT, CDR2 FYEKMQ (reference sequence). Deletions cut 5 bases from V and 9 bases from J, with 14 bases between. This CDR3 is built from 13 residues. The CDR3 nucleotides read TGTGCCAGCAGCATGGACACGAGAGGCACCATATATTTT. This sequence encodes CASSMDTRGTIYF. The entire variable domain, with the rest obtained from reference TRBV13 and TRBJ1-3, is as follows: AAGVIQSPRHLIKEKRETATLKCYPIPRHDTVYWYQQGPGQDPQFLISFYEKMQSDKGSIPDRFSAQQFSDYHSELNMSSLELGDSALYFCASSMDTRGTIYFGEGSWLTVV.

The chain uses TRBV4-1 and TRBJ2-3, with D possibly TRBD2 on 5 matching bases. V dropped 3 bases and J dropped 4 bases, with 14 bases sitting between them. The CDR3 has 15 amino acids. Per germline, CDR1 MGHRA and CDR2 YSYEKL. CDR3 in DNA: TGCGCCAGCAGCCAGGCCGGCGGGTGGGCAGATACGCAGTATTTT. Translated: CASSQAGGWADTQYF.

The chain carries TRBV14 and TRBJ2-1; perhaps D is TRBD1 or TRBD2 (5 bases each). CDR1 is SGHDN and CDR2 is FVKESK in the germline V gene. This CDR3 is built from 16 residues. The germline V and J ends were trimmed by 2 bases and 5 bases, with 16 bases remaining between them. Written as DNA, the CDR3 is TGTGCCAGCAGCCAAATAGGGCTGGGACGGGACAATGAGCAGTTCTTC. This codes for CASSQIGLGRDNEQFF.